The next 13 T cell receptor beta chains were all read from a single sample in a study of early T cells in non-severe SARS-CoV-2 infection. One entry per CDR3 protein results from TCRdb running MiXCR on the 5' RACE reads. The profile shows 30,000 to 40,000 distinct CDR3 sequences, around 4.6% of them singletons. The sequencing input was whole blood. These receptors all stem from an adult who was a healthcare worker with PCR-confirmed SARS-CoV-2 infection or an uninfected control (not recorded which).

The chain links TRBV18 to TRBJ1-1; D is uncertain. The germline V gene encodes CDR1 KGHSH and CDR2 LQKENI. The CDR3 length is 13 residues. The ends were cut back, 3 bases at V and 2 bases at J, with 7 bases in the middle. CDR3 in DNA: TGTGCCAGCTCACCGGACGGCAACACTGAAGCTTTCTTT. Protein sequence: CASSPDGNTEAFF.

This clonotype ranks as medium-sized (0.01 to 0.1%). V is TRBV7-2 and J is TRBJ2-3; 9 nucleotides align to TRBD1. The length of the CDR3 is 14 residues. CDR1 and CDR2 from the germline V gene are SGHTA and FQGNSA. Trimming cost V 5 bases and J 2 bases; bases outside gene matches: 2. CDR3 amino acids: CASSQQGATDTQYF. The CDR3 DNA reads TGTGCCAGCAGCCAACAGGGGGCCACAGATACGCAGTATTTT.

This clonotype showed up many times. The V and J genes are TRBV6-1 and TRBJ1-1; D remains unclear. The ends were cut back, 3 bases at V and 1 base at J, with 6 bases in the middle. Germline V gene sequence: CDR1 MNHNS, CDR2 SASEGT. The CDR3 is 13 residues long. The CDR3 DNA is TGTGCCAGCAGTGAGAAAGGGAACACTGAAGCTTTCTTT. This gives the protein CASSEKGNTEAFF.

The sample holds many counts of this clonotype. V gene TRBV4-2 combines with J gene TRBJ2-6; D unclear. The ends were cut back, 3 bases at V and 1 base at J, with 7 bases in the middle. Germline assignment: CDR1 LGHNA and CDR2 YNFKEQ. The CDR3 contains 15 residues. CDR3 sequence reads: CASSHPDSGANVLTF. For the CDR3, the DNA is TGTGCCAGCAGCCACCCCGATTCTGGGGCCAACGTCCTGACTTTC.

This clonotype was observed a few times. The genes are TRBV7-7 and TRBJ2-2; perhaps TRBD2 as D (6 bases). Germline V lookup: CDR1 SSHAT, CDR2 FNYEAQ (reference sequence). Trimming cost V 5 bases and J 8 bases, with 21 bases left between them. The CDR3 runs to 16 residues. CDR3 in amino acids: CASSPGRLVRGGELFF. The CDR3 coding sequence is TGTGCCAGCAGCCCAGGACGGCTGGTCCGGGGGGGGGAGCTGTTTTTT.

This clonotype was detected many times. The chain combines TRBV5-1 with TRBJ2-2; no reliable D call. The CDR3 loop spans 15 amino acids. CDR1 and CDR2 from the germline V gene are SGHRS and YFSETQ. V was cut by 4 bases and J by 6 bases, with 16 bases left in between. For the CDR3, the DNA is TGCGCCAGCAGCCTAGGGCAGACCACTGCCGGGGAGCTGTTTTTT. Protein: CASSLGQTTAGELFF.

This clonotype was seen many times. V and J are TRBV12-3 or TRBV12-4 and TRBJ2-3; 12 bases are a match to TRBD2. V trimming: 3 bases; J trimming: 10 bases; junction bases outside the gene matches: 5. The CDR3 is 14 amino acids. CDR3 protein: CASSFLAGGLAQYF. In DNA form, the CDR3 reads TGTGCCAGCAGTTTCCTAGCGGGGGGGCTGGCGCAGTATTTT.

This clonotype was seen many times. The chain has TRBV6-1 and TRBJ1-5; TRBD1 agrees at 7 bases. V was clipped by 6 bases and J by 1 base; unmatched bases: 6. Germline V lookup: CDR1 MNHNS, CDR2 SASEGT. The CDR3 covers 15 residues. CDR3 amino acids: CASSRDSLSNQPQHF. In nucleotides, the CDR3 is TGTGCCAGCAGCCGGGACAGCTTAAGCAATCAGCCCCAGCATTTT.

This clonotype showed up many times. The chain recombines TRBV5-1 with TRBJ2-1; tentatively, D is TRBD1 (6 bases). The CDR3 consists of 16 residues. Deletions cut 6 bases from V and 0 bases from J, with 16 bases between. The germline V gene encodes CDR1 SGHRS and CDR2 YFSETQ. This CDR3 reads CASTNFDRSSYNEQFF. CDR3 bases: TGCGCCAGCACTAATTTCGACAGGAGCTCCTACAATGAGCAGTTCTTC.

This clonotype was recorded many times. This chain connects TRBV30 to TRBJ2-1; 12 bases agree with TRBD2. V trimming: 1 base; J trimming: 9 bases; junction bases outside the gene matches: 7. The CDR3 covers 15 residues. Germline V gene lookup returns CDR1 GTSNPN and CDR2 SVGIG (reference sequence). For the CDR3, the DNA is TGTGCCTGGAGTGCTATACTAGCGGGGGGTAGTGAGCAGTTCTTC. Translating it yields CAWSAILAGGSEQFF.

In its sample, this clonotype was seen a few times. The rearrangement links TRBV12-3 or TRBV12-4 to TRBJ1-2; D gene uncertain. The length of the CDR3 is 14 residues. With 1 base removed from V and 0 bases from J, the gap between germline ends came to 6 bases. As DNA, the CDR3 is TGTGCCAGCAGTTTAGTTAACTCTAACTATGGCTACACCTTC. It is translated as CASSLVNSNYGYTF.

This clonotype was seen a few times. This sequence joins TRBV5-6 and TRBJ1-2; 7 positions match TRBD1. With 5 bases clipped from V and 6 bases from J, the junction kept 16 bases outside the gene matches. This CDR3 contains 16 residues. Germline assignment: CDR1 SGHDT and CDR2 YYEEEE. As DNA, the CDR3 is TGTGCCAGCAGTTCGCCATTTGACAGGGCGATTGATGGCTACACCTTC. Its protein product is CASSSPFDRAIDGYTF.

As to this clonotype: A much more abundant neighbour one base away suggests this may be a read error. V is TRBV18 and J is TRBJ2-1; possible D gene TRBD2, 5 bases. This CDR3 spans 13 amino acids. CDR1 is KGHSH and CDR2 is LQKENI in the germline V gene. V was shortened by 3 bases and J by 5 bases, with 8 bases between the two germline ends. The CDR3 spells CASSPEADNEQFF. CDR3 coding DNA: TGTGCCAGCTCACCGGAGGCTGACAATGAGCAGTTCTTC.